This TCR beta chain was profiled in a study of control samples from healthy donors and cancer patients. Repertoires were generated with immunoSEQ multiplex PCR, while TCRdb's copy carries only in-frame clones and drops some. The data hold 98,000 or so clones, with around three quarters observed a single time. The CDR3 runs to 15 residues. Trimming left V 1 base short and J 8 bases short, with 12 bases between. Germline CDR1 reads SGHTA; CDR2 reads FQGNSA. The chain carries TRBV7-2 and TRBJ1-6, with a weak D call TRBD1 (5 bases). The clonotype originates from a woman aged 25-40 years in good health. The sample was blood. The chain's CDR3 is CASSLGDSLYSPLHF. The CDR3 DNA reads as TGTGCCAGCAGCTTAGGAGACAGTCTCTATTCACCCCTCCACTTT.